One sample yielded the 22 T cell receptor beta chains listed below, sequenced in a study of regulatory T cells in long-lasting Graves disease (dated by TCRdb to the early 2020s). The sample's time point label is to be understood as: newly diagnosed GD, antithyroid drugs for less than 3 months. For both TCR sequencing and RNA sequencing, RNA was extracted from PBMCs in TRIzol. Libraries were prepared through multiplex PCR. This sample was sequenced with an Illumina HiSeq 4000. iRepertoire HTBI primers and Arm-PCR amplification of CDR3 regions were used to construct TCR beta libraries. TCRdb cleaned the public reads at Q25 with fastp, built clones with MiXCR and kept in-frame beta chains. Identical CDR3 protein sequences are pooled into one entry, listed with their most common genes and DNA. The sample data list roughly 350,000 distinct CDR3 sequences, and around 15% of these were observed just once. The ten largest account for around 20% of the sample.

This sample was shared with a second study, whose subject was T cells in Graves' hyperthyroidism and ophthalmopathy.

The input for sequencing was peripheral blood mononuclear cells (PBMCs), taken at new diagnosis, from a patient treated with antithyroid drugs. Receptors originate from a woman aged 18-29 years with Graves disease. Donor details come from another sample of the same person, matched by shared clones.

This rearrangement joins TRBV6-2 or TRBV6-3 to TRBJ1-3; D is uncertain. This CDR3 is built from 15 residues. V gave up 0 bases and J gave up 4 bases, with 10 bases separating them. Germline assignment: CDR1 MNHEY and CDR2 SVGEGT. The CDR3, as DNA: TGTGCCAGCAGTTACTCCCCGGATCTAGGAAACACCATATATTTT. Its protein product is CASSYSPDLGNTIYF.

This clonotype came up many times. The CDR3: CASSLMGGSSDTQYF. CDR3 in DNA: TGTGCCAGCAGCTTAATGGGCGGGAGTTCAGATACGCAGTATTTT. The chain employs TRBV7-3 and TRBJ2-3; TRBD2 matches at 7 bases. V shed 1 base, J shed 4 bases, and the junction held 5 bases outside the gene matches. Germline assignment: CDR1 SGHTA and CDR2 FQGTGA. The CDR3 is made up of 15 amino acids. The full variable domain, its missing parts supplied by reference TRBV7-3 and TRBJ2-3, is GAGVSQTPSNKVTEKGKYVELRCDPISGHTALYWYRQSLGQGPEFLIYFQGTGAADDSGLPNDRFFAVRPEGSVSTLKIQRTERGDSAVYLCASSLMGGSSDTQYFGPGTRLTVL.

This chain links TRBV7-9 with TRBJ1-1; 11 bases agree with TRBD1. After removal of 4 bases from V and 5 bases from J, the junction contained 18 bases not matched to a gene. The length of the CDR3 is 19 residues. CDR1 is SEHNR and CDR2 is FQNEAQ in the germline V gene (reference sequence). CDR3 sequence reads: CASSSSHTGTGGSLTEAFF. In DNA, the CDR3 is TGTGCCAGCAGCTCTTCTCATACCGGGACAGGGGGGAGTTTAACTGAAGCTTTCTTT.

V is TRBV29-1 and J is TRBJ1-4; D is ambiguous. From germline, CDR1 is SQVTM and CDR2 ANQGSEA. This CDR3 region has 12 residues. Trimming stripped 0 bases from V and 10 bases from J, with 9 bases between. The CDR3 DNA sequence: TGCAGCGTTGAAGATCCTAAGGGAAAACTGTTTTTT. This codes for CSVEDPKGKLFF.

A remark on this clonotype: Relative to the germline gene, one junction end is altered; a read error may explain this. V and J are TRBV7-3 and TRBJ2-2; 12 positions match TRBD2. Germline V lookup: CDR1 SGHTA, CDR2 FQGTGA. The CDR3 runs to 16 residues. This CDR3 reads CASRRTSGDEGGERFF. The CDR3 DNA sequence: TGTGCCAGCAGAAGGACTAGCGGGGACGAGGGCGGGGAGCGGTTTTTT.

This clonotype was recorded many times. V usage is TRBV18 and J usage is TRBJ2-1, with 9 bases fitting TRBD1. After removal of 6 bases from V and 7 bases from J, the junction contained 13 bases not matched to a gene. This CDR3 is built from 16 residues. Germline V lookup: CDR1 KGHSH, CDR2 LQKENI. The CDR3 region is CASSQPQGQGKNEQFF. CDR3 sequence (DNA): TGTGCCAGCTCTCAACCCCAGGGACAGGGTAAAAATGAGCAGTTCTTC. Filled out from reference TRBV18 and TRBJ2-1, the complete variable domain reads NAGVMQNPRHLVRRRGQEARLRCSPMKGHSHVYWYRQLPEEGLKFMVYLQKENIIDESGMPKERFSAEFPKEGPSILRIQQVVRGDSAAYFCASSQPQGQGKNEQFFGPGTRLTVL.

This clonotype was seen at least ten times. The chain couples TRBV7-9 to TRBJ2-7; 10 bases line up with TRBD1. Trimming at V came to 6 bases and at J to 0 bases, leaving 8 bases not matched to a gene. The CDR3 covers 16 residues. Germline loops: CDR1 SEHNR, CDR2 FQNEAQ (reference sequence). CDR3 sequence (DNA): TGTGCCAGCAGACCCGTGACAGGGGGCCTCTCCTACGAGCAGTACTTC. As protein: CASRPVTGGLSYEQYF.

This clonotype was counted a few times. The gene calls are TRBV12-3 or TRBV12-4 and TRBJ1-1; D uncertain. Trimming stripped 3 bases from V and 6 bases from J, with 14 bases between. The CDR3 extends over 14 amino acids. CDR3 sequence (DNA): TGTGCCAGCAGTTTGTTAGGGTCGGTGGCTGAAGCTTTCTTT. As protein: CASSLLGSVAEAFF.

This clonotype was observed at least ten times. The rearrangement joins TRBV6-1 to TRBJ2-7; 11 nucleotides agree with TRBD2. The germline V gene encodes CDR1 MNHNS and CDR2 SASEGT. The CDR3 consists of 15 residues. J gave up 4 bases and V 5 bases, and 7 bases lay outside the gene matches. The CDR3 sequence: CASSPASGGRYEQYF. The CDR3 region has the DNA TGTGCCAGCAGTCCCGCTAGCGGGGGGAGGTACGAGCAGTACTTC.

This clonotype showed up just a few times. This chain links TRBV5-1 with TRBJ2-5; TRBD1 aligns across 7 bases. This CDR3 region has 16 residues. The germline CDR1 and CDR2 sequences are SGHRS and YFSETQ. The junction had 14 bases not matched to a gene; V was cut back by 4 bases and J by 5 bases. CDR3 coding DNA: TGCGCCAGCAGCACTGACAGGGTTGGCCCCTCGGAGACCCAGTACTTC. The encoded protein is CASSTDRVGPSETQYF.

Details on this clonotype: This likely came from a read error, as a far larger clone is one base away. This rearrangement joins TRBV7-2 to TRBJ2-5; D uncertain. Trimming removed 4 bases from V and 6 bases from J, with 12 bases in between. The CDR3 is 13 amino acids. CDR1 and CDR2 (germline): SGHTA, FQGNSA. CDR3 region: CASSSEPPQTQYF. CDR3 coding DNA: TGTGCCAGCAGCTCAGAACCGCCCCAGACCCAGTACTTC.

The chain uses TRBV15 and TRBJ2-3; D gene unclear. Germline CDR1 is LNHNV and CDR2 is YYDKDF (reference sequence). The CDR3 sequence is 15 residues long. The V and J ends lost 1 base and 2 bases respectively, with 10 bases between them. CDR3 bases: TGTGCCACCAGCAGAGGCGACTCCTTCACAGATACGCAGTATTTT. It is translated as CATSRGDSFTDTQYF.

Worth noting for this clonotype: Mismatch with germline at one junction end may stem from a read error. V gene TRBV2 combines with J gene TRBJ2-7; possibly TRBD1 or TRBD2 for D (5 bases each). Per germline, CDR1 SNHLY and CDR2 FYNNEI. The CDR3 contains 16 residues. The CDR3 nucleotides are TGTGCCAGCAGGGGGACCCGTTCGGGGAAGGGGTACGAGCGGTACTTC. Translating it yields CASRGTRSGKGYERYF.

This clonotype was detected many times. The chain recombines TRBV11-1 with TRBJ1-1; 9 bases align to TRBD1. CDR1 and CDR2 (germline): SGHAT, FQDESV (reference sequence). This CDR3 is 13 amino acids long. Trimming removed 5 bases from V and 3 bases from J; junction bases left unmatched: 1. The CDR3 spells CASSDRGYTEAFF. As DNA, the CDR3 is TGTGCCAGCAGCGACAGGGGGTACACTGAAGCTTTCTTT.

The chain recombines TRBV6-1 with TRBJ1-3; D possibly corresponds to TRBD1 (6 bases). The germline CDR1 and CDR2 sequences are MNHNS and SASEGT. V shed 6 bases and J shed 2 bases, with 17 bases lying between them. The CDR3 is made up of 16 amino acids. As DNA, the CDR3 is TGTGCCAGCAGACTTCCTGCCGAGGGGGCTGGAAACACCATATATTTT. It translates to CASRLPAEGAGNTIYF.

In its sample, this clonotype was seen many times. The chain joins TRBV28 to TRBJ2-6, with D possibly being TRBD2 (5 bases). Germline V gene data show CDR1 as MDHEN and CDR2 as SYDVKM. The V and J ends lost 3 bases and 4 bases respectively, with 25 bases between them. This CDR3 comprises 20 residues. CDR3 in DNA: TGTGCCAGCAGTTTTTCTGTCCGGGATTTAGTGTTTTCCGGGGCCAACGTCCTGACTTTC. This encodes CASSFSVRDLVFSGANVLTF.

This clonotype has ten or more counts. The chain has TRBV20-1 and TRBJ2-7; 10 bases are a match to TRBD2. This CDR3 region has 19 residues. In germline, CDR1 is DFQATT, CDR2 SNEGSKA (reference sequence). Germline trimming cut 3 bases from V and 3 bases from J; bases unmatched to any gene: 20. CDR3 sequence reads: CSARAIAPGLLAGNYEQYF. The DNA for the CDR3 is TGCAGTGCTAGGGCCATAGCCCCTGGATTACTAGCGGGAAACTACGAGCAGTACTTC.

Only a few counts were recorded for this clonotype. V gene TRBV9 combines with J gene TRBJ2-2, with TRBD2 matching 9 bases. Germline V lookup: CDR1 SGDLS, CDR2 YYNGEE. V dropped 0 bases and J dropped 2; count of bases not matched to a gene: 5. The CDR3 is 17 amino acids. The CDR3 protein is CASSVAWRGGNTGELFF. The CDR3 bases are TGTGCCAGCAGCGTAGCTTGGCGGGGGGGTAACACCGGGGAGCTGTTTTTT.

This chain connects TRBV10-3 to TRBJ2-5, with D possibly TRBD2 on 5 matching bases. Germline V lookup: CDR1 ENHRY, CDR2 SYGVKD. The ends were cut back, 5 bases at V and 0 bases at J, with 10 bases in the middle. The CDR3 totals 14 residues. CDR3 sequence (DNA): TGTGCCATCAGTAACGACGGGAACCAAGAGACCCAGTACTTC. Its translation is CAISNDGNQETQYF.

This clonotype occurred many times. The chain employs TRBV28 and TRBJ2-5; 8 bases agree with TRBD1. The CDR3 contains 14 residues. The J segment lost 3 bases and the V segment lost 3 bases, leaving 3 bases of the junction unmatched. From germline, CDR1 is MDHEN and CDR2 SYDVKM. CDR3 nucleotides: TGTGCCAGCAGTTTCCGGGACAGGAAAGAGACCCAGTACTTC. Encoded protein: CASSFRDRKETQYF.

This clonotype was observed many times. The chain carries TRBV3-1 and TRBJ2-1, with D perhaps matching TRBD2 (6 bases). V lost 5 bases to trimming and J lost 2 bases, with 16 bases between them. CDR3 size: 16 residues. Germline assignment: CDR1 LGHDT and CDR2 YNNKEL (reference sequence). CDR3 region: CASSGTGTLTYNEQFF. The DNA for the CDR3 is TGTGCCAGCAGCGGAACCGGGACTCTTACCTACAATGAGCAGTTCTTC.

The CDR3 is CASSLSQGVPYEQYF. The CDR3 DNA reads as TGTGCCAGCAGCTTAAGTCAGGGGGTCCCCTACGAGCAGTACTTC. The genes are TRBV7-3 and TRBJ2-7; 7 nucleotides line up with TRBD1. The CDR3 runs 15 residues. Germline V gives CDR1 SGHTA, CDR2 FQGTGA. J was trimmed by 2 bases and V by 1 base; bases with no gene match: 5.